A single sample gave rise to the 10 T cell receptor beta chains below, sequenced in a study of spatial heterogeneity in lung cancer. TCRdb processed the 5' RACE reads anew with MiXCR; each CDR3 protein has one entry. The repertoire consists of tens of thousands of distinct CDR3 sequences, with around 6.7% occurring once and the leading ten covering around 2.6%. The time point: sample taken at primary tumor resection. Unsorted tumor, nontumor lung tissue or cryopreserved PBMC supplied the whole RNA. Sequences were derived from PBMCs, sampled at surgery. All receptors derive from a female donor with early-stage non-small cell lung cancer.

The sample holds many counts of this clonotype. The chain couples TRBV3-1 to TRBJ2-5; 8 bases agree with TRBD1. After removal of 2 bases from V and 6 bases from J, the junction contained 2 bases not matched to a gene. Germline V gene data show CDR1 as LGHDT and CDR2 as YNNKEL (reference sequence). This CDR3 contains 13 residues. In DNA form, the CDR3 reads TGTGCCAGCAGCCAACAGGGGGCCAAGACCCAGTACTTC. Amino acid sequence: CASSQQGAKTQYF.

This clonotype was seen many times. The chain's CDR3 is CASNRDLTTDTQYF. The DNA for the CDR3 is TGTGCCAGCAATCGGGACTTAACCACAGATACGCAGTATTTT. The chain carries TRBV12-3 or TRBV12-4 and TRBJ2-3; D may be TRBD2 (6 bases). CDR3 length equals 14 residues. Between the trimmed V and J ends, which lost 7 bases and 2 bases, there was a span of 13 bases.

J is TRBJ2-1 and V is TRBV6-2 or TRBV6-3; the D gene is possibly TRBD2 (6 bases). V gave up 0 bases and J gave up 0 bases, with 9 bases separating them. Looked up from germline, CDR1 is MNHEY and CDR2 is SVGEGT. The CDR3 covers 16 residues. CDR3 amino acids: CASSYSTGSSYNEQFF. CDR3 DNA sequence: TGTGCCAGCAGTTACTCCACCGGGAGCTCCTACAATGAGCAGTTCTTC.

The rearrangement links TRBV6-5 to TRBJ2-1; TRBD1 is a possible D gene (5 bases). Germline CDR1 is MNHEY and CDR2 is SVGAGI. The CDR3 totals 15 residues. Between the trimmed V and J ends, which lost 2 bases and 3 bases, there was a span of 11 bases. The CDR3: CASSYAGPGYNEQFF. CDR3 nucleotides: TGTGCCAGCAGTTACGCAGGGCCCGGCTACAATGAGCAGTTCTTC.

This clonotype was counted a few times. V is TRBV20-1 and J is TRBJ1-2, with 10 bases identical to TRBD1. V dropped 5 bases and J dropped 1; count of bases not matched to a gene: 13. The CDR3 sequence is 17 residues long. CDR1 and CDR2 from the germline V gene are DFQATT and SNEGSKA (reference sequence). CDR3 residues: CSAPPGWGDRGNYGYTF. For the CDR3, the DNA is TGCAGTGCTCCGCCCGGTTGGGGGGACAGGGGTAACTATGGCTACACCTTC.

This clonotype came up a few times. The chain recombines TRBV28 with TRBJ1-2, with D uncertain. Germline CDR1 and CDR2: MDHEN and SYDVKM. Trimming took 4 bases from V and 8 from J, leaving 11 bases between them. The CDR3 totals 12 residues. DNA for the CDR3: TGTGCCAGCAGTTCCGTACTAGGGGGCTACACCTTC. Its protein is CASSSVLGGYTF.

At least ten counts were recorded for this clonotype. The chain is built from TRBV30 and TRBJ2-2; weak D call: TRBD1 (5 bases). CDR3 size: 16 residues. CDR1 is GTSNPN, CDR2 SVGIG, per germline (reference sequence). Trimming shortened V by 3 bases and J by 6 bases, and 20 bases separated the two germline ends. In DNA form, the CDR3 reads TGTGCCTGGAGAGCTACAGGAAGGGCTGGACCCGGGGAGCTGTTTTTT. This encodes CAWRATGRAGPGELFF.

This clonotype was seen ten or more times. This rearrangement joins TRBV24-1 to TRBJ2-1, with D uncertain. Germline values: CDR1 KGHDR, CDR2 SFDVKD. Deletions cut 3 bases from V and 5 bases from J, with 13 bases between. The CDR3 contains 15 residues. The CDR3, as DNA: TGTGCCACCAGTGATAGCCGCGCCATCAACAATGAGCAGTTCTTC. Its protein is CATSDSRAINNEQFF.

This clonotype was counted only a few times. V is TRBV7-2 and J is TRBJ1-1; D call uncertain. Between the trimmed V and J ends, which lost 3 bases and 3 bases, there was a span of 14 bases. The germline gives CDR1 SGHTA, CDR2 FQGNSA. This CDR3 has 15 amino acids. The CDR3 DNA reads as TGTGCCAGCAGCTTCTGGGCGGGTAAGGACACTGAAGCTTTCTTT. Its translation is CASSFWAGKDTEAFF.

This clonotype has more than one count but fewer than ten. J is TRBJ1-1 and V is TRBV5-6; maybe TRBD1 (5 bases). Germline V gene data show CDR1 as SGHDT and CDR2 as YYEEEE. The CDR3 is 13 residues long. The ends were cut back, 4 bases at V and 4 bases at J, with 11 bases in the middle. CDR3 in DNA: TGTGCCAGCAGCCTACAGGTGGGCACTGAAGCTTTCTTT. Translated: CASSLQVGTEAFF.